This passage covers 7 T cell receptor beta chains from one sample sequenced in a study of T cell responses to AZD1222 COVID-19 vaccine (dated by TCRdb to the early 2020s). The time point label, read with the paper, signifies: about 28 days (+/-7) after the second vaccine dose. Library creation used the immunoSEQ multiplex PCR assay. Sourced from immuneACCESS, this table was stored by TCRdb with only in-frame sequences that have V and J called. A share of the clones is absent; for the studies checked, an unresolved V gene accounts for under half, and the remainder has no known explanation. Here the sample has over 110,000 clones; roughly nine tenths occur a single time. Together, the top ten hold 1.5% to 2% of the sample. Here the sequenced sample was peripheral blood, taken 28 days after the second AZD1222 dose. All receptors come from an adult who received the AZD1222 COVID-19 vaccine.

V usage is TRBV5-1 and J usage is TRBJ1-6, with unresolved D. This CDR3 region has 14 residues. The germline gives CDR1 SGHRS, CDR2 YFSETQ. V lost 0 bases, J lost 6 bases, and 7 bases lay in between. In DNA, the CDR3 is TGCGCCAGCAGCTTGGAGGGCGGTAATTCACCCCTCCACTTT. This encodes CASSLEGGNSPLHF.

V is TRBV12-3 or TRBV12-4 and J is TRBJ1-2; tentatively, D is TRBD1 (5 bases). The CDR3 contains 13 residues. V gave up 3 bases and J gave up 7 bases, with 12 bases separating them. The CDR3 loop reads CASSLGGPRGYTF. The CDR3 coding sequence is TGTGCCAGCAGTTTGGGGGGTCCTCGTGGCTACACCTTC.

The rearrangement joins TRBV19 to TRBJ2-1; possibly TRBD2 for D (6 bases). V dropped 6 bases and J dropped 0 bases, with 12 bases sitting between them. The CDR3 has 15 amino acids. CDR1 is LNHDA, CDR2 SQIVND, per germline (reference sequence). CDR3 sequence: CASSGRESSYNEQFF. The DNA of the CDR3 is TGTGCCAGTAGCGGGCGGGAAAGCTCCTACAATGAGCAGTTCTTC.

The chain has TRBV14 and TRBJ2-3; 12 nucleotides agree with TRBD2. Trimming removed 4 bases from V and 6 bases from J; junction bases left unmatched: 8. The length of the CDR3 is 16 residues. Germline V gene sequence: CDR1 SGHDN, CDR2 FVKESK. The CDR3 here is CASSPLAGGPLDTQYF. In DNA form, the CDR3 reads TGTGCCAGCAGCCCTCTAGCGGGAGGGCCTTTGGATACGCAGTATTTT.

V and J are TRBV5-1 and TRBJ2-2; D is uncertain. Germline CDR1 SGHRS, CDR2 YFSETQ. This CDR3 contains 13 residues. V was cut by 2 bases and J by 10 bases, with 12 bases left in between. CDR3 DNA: TGCGCCAGCAGCTTTCGTGTCGGCCTGGAGCTGTTTTTT. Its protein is CASSFRVGLELFF.

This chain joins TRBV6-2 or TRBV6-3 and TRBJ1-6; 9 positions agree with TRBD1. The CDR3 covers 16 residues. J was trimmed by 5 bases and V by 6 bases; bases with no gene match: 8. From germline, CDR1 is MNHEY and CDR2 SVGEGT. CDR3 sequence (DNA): TGTGCCAGCAGCCCTCGGGGACAGGGAAATAATTCACCCCTCCACTTT. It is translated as CASSPRGQGNNSPLHF.

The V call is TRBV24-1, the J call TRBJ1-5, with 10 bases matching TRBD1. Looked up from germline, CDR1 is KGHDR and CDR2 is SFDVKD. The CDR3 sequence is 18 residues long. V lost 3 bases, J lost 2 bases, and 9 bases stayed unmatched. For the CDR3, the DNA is TGTGCCACCAGTGATCCCGGGACAGGGGAGTCGGGCAATCAGCCCCAGCATTTT. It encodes CATSDPGTGESGNQPQHF.